These 25 T cell receptor beta chains share one sample of origin, sequenced in a study of shared clonotypes between healthy human individuals. Repertoires were generated with immunoSEQ multiplex PCR, while TCRdb's copy carries only in-frame clones and drops some. In the table there are almost 750,000 clones, 72% of which are singletons. The sample taken for sequencing was memory CD4+ T cells sorted from blood. Stated subset: CD45RA-negative fraction. The receptors here all came from a woman aged 25 to 45 in good health.

The chain is built from TRBV11-2 and TRBJ2-2, with D hard to call. V lost 2 bases to trimming and J lost 0 bases, with 7 bases between them. The germline CDR1 and CDR2 sequences are SGHAT and FQNNGV. The CDR3 length is 15 residues. This CDR3 is CASSLMQANTGELFF. DNA of the CDR3: TGTGCCAGCAGCTTAATGCAGGCGAACACCGGGGAGCTGTTTTTT.

The J gene is TRBJ1-4, the V gene TRBV7-9; no firm D call. The CDR3 sequence is 15 residues long. Trimming took 1 base from V and 8 from J, leaving 14 bases between them. CDR1 and CDR2 (germline): SEHNR, FQNEAQ (reference sequence). The CDR3 DNA is TGTGCCAGCAGCTTAGGCATGTTGGATCCGGAAAAACTGTTTTTT. Residues: CASSLGMLDPEKLFF.

V and J are TRBV25-1 and TRBJ1-1; 7 nucleotides align to TRBD1. Germline-derived CDR1 and CDR2 are MGHDK and SYGVNS. The CDR3 is 14 amino acids. V was clipped by 3 bases and J by 7 bases; unmatched bases: 8. The CDR3 protein is CASSESGTVNEAFF. As DNA, the CDR3 is TGTGCCAGCAGTGAGTCCGGGACAGTAAATGAAGCTTTCTTT.

The rearrangement links TRBV19 to TRBJ2-7; 9 bases fit TRBD2. The germline gives CDR1 LNHDA, CDR2 SQIVND (reference sequence). The CDR3 is 16 amino acids. The V gene end was trimmed by 3 bases and the J gene end by 2 bases; junction bases not matched to a gene: 8. CDR3 residues: CASSIIRPSGAYEQYF. The CDR3 DNA reads TGTGCCAGTAGTATCATCCGCCCTAGCGGGGCCTACGAGCAGTACTTC.

The V gene is TRBV5-1, the J gene TRBJ1-5; tentatively, D is TRBD1 (5 bases). The CDR3 runs 14 residues. Germline values: CDR1 SGHRS, CDR2 YFSETQ. The V end lost 2 bases, the J end lost 3 bases, and 9 bases lay between the germline ends. CDR3 DNA sequence: TGCGCCAGCAGCTTAGGGGACCTCAATCAGCCCCAGCATTTT. It translates to CASSLGDLNQPQHF. The full variable domain, completed using reference TRBV5-1 and TRBJ1-5, is KAGVTQTPRYLIKTRGQQVTLSCSPISGHRSVSWYQQTPGQGLQFLFEYFSETQRNKGNFPGRFSGRQFSNSRSEMNVSTLELGDSALYLCASSLGDLNQPQHFGDGTRLSIL.

The chain is built from TRBV7-3 and TRBJ2-1, with D uncertain. V was trimmed by 0 bases and J by 3 bases, leaving 15 bases between them. This CDR3 region has 17 residues. Germline V gives CDR1 SGHTA, CDR2 FQGTGA. The CDR3 nucleotides read TGTGCCAGCAGCTTAACCCCCGACGGTATGGGCTACAATGAGCAGTTCTTC. It is translated as CASSLTPDGMGYNEQFF.

V usage is TRBV7-8 and J usage is TRBJ2-1; D is perhaps TRBD1 or TRBD2 (5 bases each). V lost 5 bases, J lost 4 bases, and 15 bases lay in between. Germline values: CDR1 SGHVS, CDR2 FQNEAQ. The CDR3 is made up of 15 amino acids. CDR3 residues: CASSPGTTFYNEQFF. Here the CDR3 DNA reads TGTGCCAGCAGCCCAGGGACCACATTTTACAATGAGCAGTTCTTC.

Written as DNA, the CDR3 is TGTGCCAGCAGCCCCGGGACTTCGCAAGAGACCCAGTACTTC. Translated: CASSPGTSQETQYF. The rearrangement uses TRBV9 and TRBJ2-5; D might be TRBD2 (6 bases). From germline, CDR1 is SGDLS and CDR2 YYNGEE. Trimming stripped 4 bases from V and 2 bases from J, with 12 bases between. The CDR3 contains 14 residues.

Ten or more counts support this clone. The same CDR3 also results from other DNA sequences found in this sample. This chain connects TRBV11-2 to TRBJ2-1, with a tentative D call TRBD2 (6 bases). V dropped 5 bases and J dropped 4 bases, with 15 bases sitting between them. Germline V gene lookup returns CDR1 SGHAT and CDR2 FQNNGV. The CDR3 runs to 15 residues. The CDR3 DNA follows: TGTGCCAGCAGCCCTCAGAGGGACTCATACAATGAGCAGTTCTTC. Protein product: CASSPQRDSYNEQFF.

This clone was seen a handful of times. This rearrangement joins TRBV19 to TRBJ2-2; 9 nucleotides align to TRBD2. Germline trimming cut 5 bases from V and 7 bases from J; bases unmatched to any gene: 8. Germline CDR1 LNHDA, CDR2 SQIVND (reference sequence). This CDR3 region has 15 residues. In DNA, the CDR3 is TGTGCCAGTAGTCCCCTAGCGGGGTATGTCGGGGAGCTGTTTTTT. Its protein product is CASSPLAGYVGELFF. Complete variable domain (other parts from reference TRBV19 and TRBJ2-2): DGGITQSPKYLFRKEGQNVTLSCEQNLNHDAMYWYRQDPGQGLRLIYYSQIVNDFQKGDIAEGYSVSREKKESFPLTVTSAQKNPTAFYLCASSPLAGYVGELFFGEGSRLTVL.

V gene TRBV6-1 combines with J gene TRBJ1-3; TRBD1 might be the D (6 bases). The CDR3 length is 13 residues. Germline-derived CDR1 and CDR2 are MNHNS and SASEGT. The V and J ends lost 6 bases and 3 bases respectively, with 9 bases between them. The CDR3 spells CASRPGVGNTIYF. CDR3 nucleotides: TGTGCCAGCAGACCAGGGGTTGGAAACACCATATATTTT.

This sequence joins TRBV19 and TRBJ2-1; perhaps TRBD1 as D (6 bases). This CDR3 is built from 15 residues. Germline CDR1 and CDR2: LNHDA and SQIVND (reference sequence). V gave up 8 bases and J gave up 2 bases, with 16 bases separating them. This CDR3 reads CASCLGQGTYNEQFF. The CDR3 nucleotides are TGTGCCAGTTGCCTGGGGCAGGGGACCTACAATGAGCAGTTCTTC.

The chain combines TRBV9 with TRBJ1-2, with a possible D match to TRBD1 (5 bases). Germline CDR1 reads SGDLS; CDR2 reads YYNGEE. The CDR3 sequence is 15 residues long. Trimming took 4 bases from V and 5 from J, leaving 18 bases between them. CDR3: CASSSRDGFGYGYTF. Written as DNA, the CDR3 is TGTGCCAGCAGCTCCCGGGACGGGTTCGGGTATGGCTACACCTTC.

This clone was counted only a few times. The J gene is TRBJ1-1, the V gene TRBV7-9; tentative D call: TRBD1 (6 bases). This CDR3 spans 15 amino acids. Germline V gives CDR1 SEHNR, CDR2 FQNEAQ (reference sequence). Trimming removed 3 bases from V and 1 base from J, with 12 bases in between. This CDR3 is CASSLTGHWNTEAFF. The CDR3 DNA reads as TGTGCCAGCAGCTTGACAGGACATTGGAACACTGAAGCTTTCTTT.

The chain combines TRBV18 with TRBJ2-7, with D maybe TRBD2 (5 bases). The ends were cut back, 2 bases at V and 0 bases at J, with 14 bases in the middle. Germline CDR1 KGHSH, CDR2 LQKENI. The CDR3 contains 16 residues. CDR3 nucleotides: TGTGCCAGCTCACCAACCAACGGACTGAGCTCCTACGAGCAGTACTTC. The encoded protein is CASSPTNGLSSYEQYF.

The V gene is TRBV27, the J gene TRBJ1-5, with D unclear. Germline V gives CDR1 MNHEY, CDR2 SMNVEV (reference sequence). The CDR3 covers 15 residues. V shed 4 bases and J shed 6 bases, with 16 bases lying between them. The CDR3, as DNA: TGTGCCAGCAGTTCCCTTATTGCGTTGAGTCAGCCCCAGCATTTT. Its protein product is CASSSLIALSQPQHF.

CDR3: CASRRQGSNTEAFF. DNA of the CDR3: TGTGCCAGCAGGCGACAGGGGTCGAACACTGAAGCTTTCTTT. The V gene is TRBV6-5, the J gene TRBJ1-1; 8 positions agree with TRBD1. This CDR3 is 14 amino acids long. V was pared by 6 bases and J by 1 base, with 4 bases of the junction left unmatched. Germline CDR1 is MNHEY and CDR2 is SVGAGI.

The chain combines TRBV15 with TRBJ1-2; possibly TRBD1 for D (5 bases). CDR1 and CDR2 from the germline V gene are LNHNV and YYDKDF (reference sequence). Trimming took 0 bases from V and 1 from J, leaving 15 bases between them. The CDR3 has 17 residues. The CDR3 nucleotides read TGTGCCACCAGCAGAGATTTCGACAGCGGTGATAACTATGGCTACACCTTC. This translates into CATSRDFDSGDNYGYTF.

This clone occurred once. The chain joins TRBV29-1 to TRBJ2-3; perhaps D is TRBD1 or TRBD2 (5 bases each). V lost 4 bases, J lost 3 bases, and 14 bases lay in between. The CDR3 covers 14 residues. Germline CDR1 and CDR2: SQVTM and ANQGSEA. The CDR3 bases are TGCAGCGTTGTGAGGGGATTCCAGACAGATACGCAGTATTTT. Encoded protein: CSVVRGFQTDTQYF.

The rearrangement links TRBV9 to TRBJ2-3; 10 bases fit TRBD2. The CDR3 extends over 14 amino acids. Trimming took 4 bases from V and 3 from J; bases not matched to a gene: 2. Germline V lookup: CDR1 SGDLS, CDR2 YYNGEE. This CDR3 reads CASSSGLATDTQYF. The CDR3 DNA sequence: TGTGCCAGCAGCTCGGGACTAGCGACAGATACGCAGTATTTT.

This chain uses TRBV19 with TRBJ2-7; D gene unclear. Germline V gene lookup returns CDR1 LNHDA and CDR2 SQIVND (reference sequence). V was trimmed by 5 bases and J by 0 bases, leaving 17 bases between them. This CDR3 is 16 amino acids long. CDR3 amino acids: CASSPRMGGDSYEQYF. As DNA, the CDR3 is TGTGCCAGTAGTCCCCGAATGGGTGGGGACTCCTACGAGCAGTACTTC.

V and J are TRBV10-2 and TRBJ1-1; TRBD1 is a possible D gene (5 bases). This CDR3 region has 13 residues. Germline CDR1 and CDR2: WSHSY and SAAADI. V was cut by 7 bases and J by 6 bases, with 15 bases left in between. CDR3 residues: CASKFREVSEAFF. CDR3 bases: TGCGCCAGCAAATTCAGGGAGGTATCTGAAGCTTTCTTT.

This chain joins TRBV15 and TRBJ2-7; 9 bases are a match to TRBD1. The CDR3 covers 17 residues. The junction had 7 bases not matched to a gene; V was cut back by 0 bases and J by 1 base. CDR1 LNHNV and CDR2 YYDKDF come from the germline V gene (reference sequence). CDR3 in amino acids: CATSRDPVQGASYEQYF. CDR3 nucleotide sequence: TGTGCCACCAGCAGAGATCCTGTACAGGGGGCGTCCTACGAGCAGTACTTC.

As to this clone: The sample holds other DNA sequences that translate to the same CDR3. The J gene is TRBJ2-2, the V gene TRBV7-7, with unresolved D. Deletions cut 5 bases from V and 4 bases from J, with 5 bases between. Germline V gene sequence: CDR1 SSHAT, CDR2 FNYEAQ (reference sequence). The CDR3 has 12 amino acids. The CDR3 DNA is TGTGCCAGCAGCCCCCTCACCGGGGAGCTGTTTTTT. Translated: CASSPLTGELFF. The whole variable domain, remainder taken from reference TRBV7-7 and TRBJ2-2, is GAGVSQSPRYKVTKRGQDVTLRCDPISSHATLYWYQQALGQGPEFLTYFNYEAQPDKSGLPSDRFSAERPEGSISTLTIQRTEQRDSAMYRCASSPLTGELFFGEGSRLTVL.

The rearrangement links TRBV28 to TRBJ2-1; 7 nucleotides agree with TRBD2. Per germline, CDR1 MDHEN and CDR2 SYDVKM. The CDR3 is 16 residues long. The V gene end was trimmed by 3 bases and the J gene end by 8 bases; junction bases not matched to a gene: 13. CDR3: CASSFPRREGFYEQFF. The CDR3 nucleotides read TGTGCCAGCAGTTTTCCTAGGAGGGAGGGCTTCTATGAGCAGTTCTTC.